These 16 T cell receptor beta chains were sequenced from one sample in a study of T cells in Graves' hyperthyroidism and ophthalmopathy. There were TCR beta CDR3 regions amplified from RNA transcripts. HTBI primers were used for first-round RT-PCR of the TCR CDR3. TCRdb analysed the multiplex PCR reads with MiXCR anew, one entry per CDR3 protein. The repertoire has 100,000 to 140,000 distinct CDR3 sequences, more than 15% of them found once; the top ten carry around two fifths. Sequenced: blood. All receptors come from a woman aged 45-65 years with Graves' hyperthyroidism.

This clonotype was picked up many times. This chain links TRBV7-2 with TRBJ1-3, with D possibly being TRBD1 (5 bases). Germline CDR1 is SGHTA and CDR2 is FQGNSA. V was pared by 4 bases and J by 3 bases, with 13 bases between. This CDR3 has 15 amino acids. CDR3 loop: CASSSGGGVGNTIYF. The CDR3 DNA is TGTGCCAGCAGCTCCGGGGGGGGAGTTGGAAACACCATATATTTT.

In this sample, this clonotype turned up once. The chain uses TRBV19 and TRBJ2-5, with D unclear. Germline CDR1 reads LNHDA; CDR2 reads SQIVND (reference sequence). Trimming stripped 5 bases from V and 7 bases from J, with 11 bases between. The CDR3 is 12 amino acids. The CDR3 DNA reads TGTGCCAGTAGTTTTCAGACGGGGACCCAGTACTTC. Amino acid sequence: CASSFQTGTQYF.

This clonotype has ten or more counts. The chain is built from TRBV20-1 and TRBJ2-2; TRBD1 agrees at 7 bases. V shed 3 bases and J 6 bases; nucleotides not matched to a gene: 10. The germline V gene encodes CDR1 DFQATT and CDR2 SNEGSKA (reference sequence). This CDR3 has 15 amino acids. This CDR3 reads CSASPYRGRAGELFF. Written as DNA, the CDR3 is TGCAGTGCTAGCCCCTATAGGGGGCGAGCCGGGGAGCTGTTTTTT.

In its sample, this clonotype was seen many times. This chain connects TRBV27 to TRBJ1-1; TRBD1 is a possible D gene (5 bases). The V end lost 2 bases, the J end lost 5 bases, and 12 bases lay between the germline ends. The CDR3 is 14 residues long. The germline V gene encodes CDR1 MNHEY and CDR2 SMNVEV (reference sequence). This CDR3 is CASSLVNRRTEAFF. The CDR3 nucleotides read TGTGCCAGCAGTTTAGTTAACAGGCGGACTGAAGCTTTCTTT.

The chain joins TRBV12-3 or TRBV12-4 to TRBJ2-4; no reliable D call. V lost 5 bases and J lost 0, with 14 bases in between. This CDR3 has 16 amino acids. As DNA, the CDR3 is TGTGCCAGCAGTGCGTACCGGGTTCGAGCCAAAAACATTCAGTACTTC. It is translated as CASSAYRVRAKNIQYF.

This clonotype came up many times. The gene calls are TRBV11-1 and TRBJ1-2; TRBD1 agrees at 7 bases. CDR3 size: 14 residues. The V gene end was trimmed by 5 bases and the J gene end by 3 bases; junction bases not matched to a gene: 6. CDR1 is SGHAT and CDR2 is FQDESV in the germline V gene (reference sequence). Here the CDR3 DNA reads TGTGCCAGCAGCCCGGACAGGAATGACTATGGCTACACCTTC. Its protein is CASSPDRNDYGYTF.

The V gene is TRBV7-3, the J gene TRBJ2-7; 7 bases line up with TRBD1. Germline V gene sequence: CDR1 SGHTA, CDR2 FQGTGA. CDR3 size: 13 residues. With 4 bases clipped from V and 4 bases from J, the junction kept 4 bases outside the gene matches. The CDR3 spells CASSYGTAYEQYF. In DNA, the CDR3 is TGTGCCAGCAGCTACGGGACAGCATACGAGCAGTACTTC.

This clonotype showed up many times. This chain connects TRBV5-5 to TRBJ1-1, with D unclear. V was cut by 4 bases and J by 3 bases, with 10 bases left in between. This CDR3 is built from 13 residues. Per germline, CDR1 SGHKS and CDR2 YYEKEE (reference sequence). CDR3 protein: CASSQQSYTEAFF. The CDR3 DNA sequence: TGTGCCAGCAGCCAACAATCCTACACTGAAGCTTTCTTT.

This clonotype was seen ten or more times. V and J are TRBV11-3 and TRBJ2-1; TRBD2 matches 7 bases. CDR1 and CDR2 (germline): SGHNT, YENEEA. V lost 4 bases and J lost 7; bases outside the gene matches: 13. CDR3 length: 16 amino acids. This CDR3 is CASSSAQGGVSNEQFF. DNA for the CDR3: TGTGCCAGCAGCTCCGCCCAGGGAGGGGTCTCGAATGAGCAGTTCTTC. The whole variable domain, filled in from reference TRBV11-3 and TRBJ2-1, reads EAGVVQSPRYKIIEKKQPVAFWCNPISGHNTLYWYLQNLGQGPELLIRYENEEAVDDSQLPKDRFSAERLKGVDSTLKIQPAELGDSAVYLCASSSAQGGVSNEQFFGPGTRLTVL.

This clonotype was counted at least ten times. The CDR3 region is CASSLGGTGAHEQYF. In nucleotides, the CDR3 is TGTGCCAGCAGCTTAGGAGGGACAGGGGCCCACGAGCAGTACTTC. The chain links TRBV11-3 to TRBJ2-7; TRBD1 aligns across 10 bases. CDR1 is SGHNT and CDR2 is YENEEA in the germline V gene. The V gene end was trimmed by 1 base and the J gene end by 5 bases; junction bases not matched to a gene: 5. The CDR3 has 15 residues.

This clonotype was seen many times. This chain connects TRBV15 to TRBJ2-2; perhaps TRBD1 as D (7 bases). Germline CDR1 is LNHNV and CDR2 is YYDKDF (reference sequence). The ends were cut back, 3 bases at V and 7 bases at J, with 24 bases in the middle. The CDR3 is 18 residues long. The DNA for the CDR3 is TGTGCCACCAGCAGGAACACACGAGGGGGCAGGGAGGTCGGGGAGCTGTTTTTT. Protein sequence: CATSRNTRGGREVGELFF.

This clonotype was seen at least ten times. The chain has TRBV20-1 and TRBJ2-7; D ambiguous. The CDR3 length is 14 residues. Trimming pared 6 bases from V and 0 bases from J, leaving 15 bases between. In germline, CDR1 is DFQATT, CDR2 SNEGSKA (reference sequence). The CDR3 loop reads CSAYPVGSSYEQYV. The DNA for the CDR3 is TGCAGTGCCTATCCGGTCGGAAGCTCCTACGAGCAGTACGTC.

As concerns this clonotype: This could be a read error, since a much larger clone is one nucleotide away. The chain joins TRBV5-4 to TRBJ1-2, with 7 bases matching TRBD1. The CDR3 contains 12 residues. V was pared by 4 bases and J by 10 bases, with 7 bases of the junction left unmatched. In germline, CDR1 is SGHNT, CDR2 YYREEE (reference sequence). The CDR3 sequence is CASSPDTGAYTF. In DNA form, the CDR3 reads TGTGCCAGCAGCCCGGACACAGGGGCCTACACCTTC.

Many counts were recorded for this clonotype. The chain uses TRBV7-9 and TRBJ2-3; TRBD2 is a possible D gene (6 bases). The ends were cut back, 5 bases at V and 6 bases at J, with 18 bases in the middle. Per the germline V gene, CDR1 is SEHNR and CDR2 is FQNEAQ (reference sequence). The CDR3 length is 15 residues. This chain's CDR3 is CASSARRGGGDTQYF. In nucleotides, the CDR3 is TGTGCCAGCAGCGCGCGGAGGGGAGGAGGGGATACGCAGTATTTT.

At least ten counts were recorded for this clonotype. The CDR3 loop is CSALEDEKLFF. Here the CDR3 DNA reads TGCAGTGCCCTCGAAGATGAAAAACTGTTTTTT. This rearrangement joins TRBV20-1 to TRBJ1-4; D ambiguous. V lost 6 bases to trimming and J lost 6 bases, with 8 bases between them. CDR1 is DFQATT and CDR2 is SNEGSKA in the germline V gene (reference sequence). The CDR3 runs to 11 residues.

This clonotype was observed many times. The rearrangement joins TRBV6-5 to TRBJ1-2; D is unresolved. There are 12 residues in the CDR3. V lost 2 bases to trimming and J lost 7 bases, with 8 bases between them. In germline, CDR1 is MNHEY, CDR2 SVGAGI. The CDR3 region is CASSYRGSGYTF. The CDR3 DNA is TGTGCCAGCAGTTACCGGGGTTCTGGCTACACCTTC.